The rows below give T cell receptor beta chains drawn from one sample of a study of cytomegalovirus exposure and HLA in healthy donors. Repertoires were generated with immunoSEQ multiplex PCR, while TCRdb's copy carries only in-frame clones and drops some. Of fewer than 200,000 clones listed, approximately 72% are singletons. Sequenced sample: PBMCs. The receptor source for this set is a man between 18 and 35 years old in good health and CMV-seronegative. Both conserved end residues are part of each CDR3. Each record gives: CDR3 protein, CDR3 DNA, J gene, D gene, clone size, V gene. D genes are given only for firm matches. Only part of the rows carry a size: once, few, many, or a class if the clone is expanded.

CDR3 protein: CATLGSQGYTGELFF
CDR3 DNA: TGTGCCACCCTGGGATCACAGGGATACACCGGGGAGCTGTTTTTT
J gene: TRBJ2-2
D gene: NA
clone size: few
V gene: TRBV6-5

CDR3 protein: CASSVEGSAGNEQFF
CDR3 DNA: TGTGCCAGCAGCGTAGAAGGCTCTGCGGGAAATGAGCAGTTCTTC
J gene: TRBJ2-1
D gene: NA
clone size: NA
V gene: TRBV9

CDR3 protein: CASVTGGGGRSYEQYF
CDR3 DNA: TGTGCCAGCGTAACAGGGGGCGGGGGCCGGTCCTACGAGCAGTACTTC
J gene: TRBJ2-7
D gene: TRBD1
clone size: NA
V gene: TRBV28

CDR3 protein: CASSLSIPGTKTQYF
CDR3 DNA: TGTGCCAGCAGCTTGAGCATCCCAGGGACAAAGACCCAGTACTTC
J gene: TRBJ2-5
D gene: NA
clone size: NA
V gene: TRBV5-8

CDR3 protein: CASCGRNRGYEQYF
CDR3 DNA: TGTGCCAGCTGCGGAAGGAACAGGGGCTACGAGCAGTACTTC
J gene: TRBJ2-7
D gene: TRBD1
clone size: NA
V gene: TRBV6-5

CDR3 protein: CASSPAGRGLEQYF
CDR3 DNA: TGTGCCAGCAGCCCTGCGGGCAGGGGGCTCGAGCAGTACTTC
J gene: TRBJ2-7
D gene: TRBD1
clone size: NA
V gene: TRBV7-9

CDR3 protein: CASSLAGVRTGELFF
CDR3 DNA: TGTGCCAGCAGCCTAGCGGGAGTTCGCACCGGGGAGCTGTTTTTT
J gene: TRBJ2-2
D gene: TRBD2
clone size: NA
V gene: TRBV7-9

CDR3 protein: CASSEDGSAYNEQFF
CDR3 DNA: TGCGCCAGCAGTGAGGACGGGAGCGCCTACAATGAGCAGTTCTTC
J gene: TRBJ2-1
D gene: NA
clone size: many
V gene: TRBV10-2

CDR3 protein: CASSVLAGGPGAGELFF
CDR3 DNA: TGTGCCAGCAGCGTACTAGCGGGAGGGCCGGGGGCCGGGGAGCTGTTTTTT
J gene: TRBJ2-2
D gene: TRBD2
clone size: NA
V gene: TRBV9

CDR3 protein: CASSRGLPTYNEQFF
CDR3 DNA: TGTGCCAGCAGCCGGGGACTGCCCACCTACAATGAGCAGTTCTTC
J gene: TRBJ2-1
D gene: NA
clone size: NA
V gene: TRBV9

CDR3 protein: CSSFSSYNEQFF
CDR3 DNA: TGTTCCAGCTTTAGCTCCTACAATGAGCAGTTCTTC
J gene: TRBJ2-1
D gene: NA
clone size: NA
V gene: TRBV7-9

CDR3 protein: CASSQEDWETQYF
CDR3 DNA: TGTGCCAGCAGCCAGGAGGACTGGGAGACCCAGTACTTC
J gene: TRBJ2-5
D gene: NA
clone size: NA
V gene: TRBV14

CDR3 protein: CASSTRRGPYEQYF
CDR3 DNA: TGTGCCAGCAGCACTCGCAGGGGCCCTTACGAGCAGTACTTC
J gene: TRBJ2-7
D gene: NA
clone size: once
V gene: TRBV5-6

CDR3 protein: CASSVLFYLLERTYNEQFF
CDR3 DNA: TGTGCCAGCAGCGTCCTCTTTTATTTACTCGAGCGGACCTACAATGAGCAGTTCTTC
J gene: TRBJ2-1
D gene: NA
clone size: NA
V gene: TRBV9

CDR3 protein: CASRREAGGYTF
CDR3 DNA: TGTGCCAGCAGGAGGGAGGCTGGGGGCTACACCTTC
J gene: TRBJ1-2
D gene: NA
clone size: NA
V gene: TRBV9

CDR3 protein: CASSQVRGEANVLTF
CDR3 DNA: TGCGCCAGCAGCCAAGTCAGGGGTGAGGCCAACGTCCTGACTTTC
J gene: TRBJ2-6
D gene: NA
clone size: NA
V gene: TRBV4-3

CDR3 protein: CASSPISGVSYEQYF
CDR3 DNA: TGCGCCAGCAGCCCTATTAGCGGAGTCTCCTACGAGCAGTACTTC
J gene: TRBJ2-7
D gene: NA
clone size: NA
V gene: TRBV5-1

CDR3 protein: CASSGGLWAGELFF
CDR3 DNA: TGTGCCAGCAGCGGGGGACTCTGGGCCGGGGAGCTGTTTTTT
J gene: TRBJ2-2
D gene: NA
clone size: NA
V gene: TRBV9

CDR3 protein: CASSSLTGGAAYEQYF
CDR3 DNA: TGTGCCAGCAGCTCATTGACCGGGGGGGCCGCCTACGAGCAGTACTTC
J gene: TRBJ2-7
D gene: TRBD2
clone size: NA
V gene: TRBV7-2

CDR3 protein: CASSASGGSSYNEQFF
CDR3 DNA: TGTGCCAGCAGTGCATCGGGGGGGAGCTCCTACAATGAGCAGTTCTTC
J gene: TRBJ2-1
D gene: TRBD2
clone size: once
V gene: TRBV28

CDR3 protein: CAYRALASGANVLTF
CDR3 DNA: TGTGCCTACAGGGCCCTAGCCTCTGGGGCCAACGTCCTGACTTTC
J gene: TRBJ2-6
D gene: NA
clone size: NA
V gene: TRBV30

CDR3 protein: CASSPQGTGELFF
CDR3 DNA: TGTGCCAGCAGTCCCCAGGGTACCGGGGAGCTGTTTTTT
J gene: TRBJ2-2
D gene: NA
clone size: NA
V gene: TRBV6-6

CDR3 protein: CASSLGLGYGTSGNNEQFF
CDR3 DNA: TGCGCCAGCAGCCTTGGGCTAGGGTATGGGACTAGCGGAAACAATGAGCAGTTCTTC
J gene: TRBJ2-1
D gene: TRBD2
clone size: NA
V gene: TRBV4-3

CDR3 protein: CASTTRREGRDTQYF
CDR3 DNA: TGTGCCAGCACGACAAGGCGGGAGGGCCGGGATACGCAGTATTTT
J gene: TRBJ2-3
D gene: TRBD2
clone size: NA
V gene: TRBV6-1

CDR3 protein: CASSIALEGLANYGYTF
CDR3 DNA: TGTGCCAGTAGTATAGCTCTGGAGGGATTAGCTAACTATGGCTACACCTTC
J gene: TRBJ1-2
D gene: NA
clone size: few
V gene: TRBV19

CDR3 protein: CASSKPSGGANVLTF
CDR3 DNA: TGTGCCAGCAGCAAACCCTCGGGTGGGGCCAACGTCCTGACTTTC
J gene: TRBJ2-6
D gene: NA
clone size: NA
V gene: TRBV6-1

CDR3 protein: CSSSLATSGRTDTQYF
CDR3 DNA: TGTTCCAGCAGCTTAGCGACTAGCGGGCGCACAGATACGCAGTATTTT
J gene: TRBJ2-3
D gene: TRBD2
clone size: few
V gene: TRBV7-9

CDR3 protein: CASSRDRGNYGYTF
CDR3 DNA: TGTGCCAGCAGCCGGGACAGGGGAAACTATGGCTACACCTTC
J gene: TRBJ1-2
D gene: TRBD1
clone size: NA
V gene: TRBV6-5

CDR3 protein: CASSQVPGQVPLSVSDTQYF
CDR3 DNA: TGTGCCAGCAGCCAAGTACCGGGACAGGTACCCCTTTCGGTTTCGGATACGCAGTATTTT
J gene: TRBJ2-3
D gene: TRBD1
clone size: NA
V gene: TRBV14

CDR3 protein: CASSLGRMGNQPQHF
CDR3 DNA: TGTGCCAGCAGCTTGGGGCGGATGGGCAATCAGCCCCAGCATTTT
J gene: TRBJ1-5
D gene: NA
clone size: NA
V gene: TRBV5-8

CDR3 protein: CASSQGAGAVRETQYF
CDR3 DNA: TGCGCCAGCAGCCAAGGCGCGGGAGCGGTTCGAGAGACCCAGTACTTC
J gene: TRBJ2-5
D gene: TRBD2
clone size: once
V gene: TRBV4-1

CDR3 protein: CASSFARGGGRSGLAGVNEQYF
CDR3 DNA: TGTGCCAGCAGCTTTGCGCGGGGTGGGGGGAGAAGTGGACTAGCGGGAGTCAACGAGCAGTACTTC
J gene: TRBJ2-7
D gene: NA
clone size: NA
V gene: TRBV12-1

CDR3 protein: CASSHRSGQGATNEKLFF
CDR3 DNA: TGTGCCAGCAGCCACCGAAGTGGACAGGGTGCTACTAATGAAAAACTGTTTTTT
J gene: TRBJ1-4
D gene: TRBD1
clone size: NA
V gene: TRBV14

CDR3 protein: CASSQDSVNTEAFF
CDR3 DNA: TGCGCCAGCAGCCAAGATTCGGTGAACACTGAAGCTTTCTTT
J gene: TRBJ1-1
D gene: NA
clone size: NA
V gene: TRBV4-3

CDR3 protein: CASSPGTAYGYTF
CDR3 DNA: TGCGCCAGCAGCCCTGGGACAGCTTATGGCTACACCTTC
J gene: TRBJ1-2
D gene: TRBD1
clone size: NA
V gene: TRBV4-3

CDR3 protein: CASSLALSGSFYEQYF
CDR3 DNA: TGTGCCAGCAGCTTAGCGCTAAGCGGGAGTTTCTACGAGCAGTACTTC
J gene: TRBJ2-7
D gene: TRBD2
clone size: NA
V gene: TRBV7-8

CDR3 protein: CASSVLGSTYEQYF
CDR3 DNA: TGTGCCAGCAGCGTATTGGGCTCGACCTACGAGCAGTACTTC
J gene: TRBJ2-7
D gene: NA
clone size: NA
V gene: TRBV9